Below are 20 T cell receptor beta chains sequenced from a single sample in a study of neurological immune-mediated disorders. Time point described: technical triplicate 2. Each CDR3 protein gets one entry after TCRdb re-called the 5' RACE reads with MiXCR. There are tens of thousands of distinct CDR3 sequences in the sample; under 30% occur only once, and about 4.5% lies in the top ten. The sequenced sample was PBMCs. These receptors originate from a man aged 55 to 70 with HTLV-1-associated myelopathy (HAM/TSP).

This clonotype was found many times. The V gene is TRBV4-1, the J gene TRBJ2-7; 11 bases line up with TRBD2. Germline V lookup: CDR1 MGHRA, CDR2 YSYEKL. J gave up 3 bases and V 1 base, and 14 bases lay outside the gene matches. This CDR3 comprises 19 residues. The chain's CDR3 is CASSQGLFGMGTSGYEQYF. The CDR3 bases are TGCGCCAGCAGCCAAGGTTTGTTTGGTATGGGGACTAGCGGCTACGAGCAGTACTTC.

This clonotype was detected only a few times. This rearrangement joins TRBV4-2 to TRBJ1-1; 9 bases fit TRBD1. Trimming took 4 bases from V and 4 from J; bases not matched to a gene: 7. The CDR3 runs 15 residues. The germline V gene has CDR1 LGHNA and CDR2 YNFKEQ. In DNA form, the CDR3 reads TGTGCCAGCAGCCCCTGGGACAGGGCCGTCACTGAAGCTTTCTTT. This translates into CASSPWDRAVTEAFF.

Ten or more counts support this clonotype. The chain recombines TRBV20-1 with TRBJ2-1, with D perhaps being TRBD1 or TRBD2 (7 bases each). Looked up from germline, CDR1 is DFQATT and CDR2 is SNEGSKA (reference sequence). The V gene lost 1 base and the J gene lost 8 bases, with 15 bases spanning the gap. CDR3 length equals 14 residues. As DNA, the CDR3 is TGCAGTGCTAGAGCGCTCAGGGGGGGGGATGAGCAGTTCTTC. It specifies CSARALRGGDEQFF.

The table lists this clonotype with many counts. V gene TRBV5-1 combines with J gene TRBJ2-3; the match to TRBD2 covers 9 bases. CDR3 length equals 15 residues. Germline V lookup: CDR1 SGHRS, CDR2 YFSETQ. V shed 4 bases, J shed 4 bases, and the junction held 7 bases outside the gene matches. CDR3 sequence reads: CASSLTSGGADTQYF. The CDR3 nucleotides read TGCGCCAGCAGCCTGACTAGCGGAGGGGCAGATACGCAGTATTTT.

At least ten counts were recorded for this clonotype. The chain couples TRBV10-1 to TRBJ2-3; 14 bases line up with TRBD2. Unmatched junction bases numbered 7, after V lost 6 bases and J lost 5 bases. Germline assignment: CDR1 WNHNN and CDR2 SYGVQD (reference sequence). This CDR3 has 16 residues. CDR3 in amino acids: CASSSGLAGVVDTQYF. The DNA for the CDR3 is TGCGCCAGCAGCTCGGGACTAGCGGGAGTGGTAGATACGCAGTATTTT.

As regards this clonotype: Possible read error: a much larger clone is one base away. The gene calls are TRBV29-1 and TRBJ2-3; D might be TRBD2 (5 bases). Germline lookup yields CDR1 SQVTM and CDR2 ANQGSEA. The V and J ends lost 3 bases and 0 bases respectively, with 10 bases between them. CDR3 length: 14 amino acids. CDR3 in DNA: TGCAGCGTTGACGAGGAGGCCAGCACAGATACGCAGTATTTT. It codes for CSVDEEASTDTQYF.

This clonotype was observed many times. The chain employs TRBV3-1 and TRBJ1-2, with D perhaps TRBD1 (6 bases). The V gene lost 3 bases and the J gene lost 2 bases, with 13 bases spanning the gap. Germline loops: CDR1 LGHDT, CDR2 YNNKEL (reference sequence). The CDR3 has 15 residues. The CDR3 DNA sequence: TGTGCCAGCAGCCACAGGACAGACCTAAACTATGGCTACACCTTC. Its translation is CASSHRTDLNYGYTF.

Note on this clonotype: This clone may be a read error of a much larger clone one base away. CDR3 amino acids: CASTESGPLHF. CDR3 bases: TGTGCCAGTACTGAGAGTGGCCCCCTGCATTTT. This sequence joins TRBV19 and TRBJ1-5; D is uncertain. This CDR3 has 11 amino acids. CDR1 LNHDA and CDR2 SQIVND come from the germline V gene (reference sequence).

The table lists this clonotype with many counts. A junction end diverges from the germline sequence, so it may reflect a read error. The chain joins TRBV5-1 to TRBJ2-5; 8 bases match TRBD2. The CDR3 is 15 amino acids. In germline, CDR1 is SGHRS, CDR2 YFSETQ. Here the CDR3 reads CASSADGLASETHYF. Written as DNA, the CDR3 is TGCGCCAGCAGCGCGGATGGACTAGCATCAGAGACCCACTACTTC.

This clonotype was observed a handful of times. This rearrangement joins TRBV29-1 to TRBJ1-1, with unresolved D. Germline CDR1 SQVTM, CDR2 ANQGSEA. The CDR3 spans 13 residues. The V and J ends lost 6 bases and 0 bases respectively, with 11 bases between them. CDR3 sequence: CSVVRPMNTEAFF. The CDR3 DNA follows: TGCAGCGTCGTACGGCCGATGAACACTGAAGCTTTCTTT.

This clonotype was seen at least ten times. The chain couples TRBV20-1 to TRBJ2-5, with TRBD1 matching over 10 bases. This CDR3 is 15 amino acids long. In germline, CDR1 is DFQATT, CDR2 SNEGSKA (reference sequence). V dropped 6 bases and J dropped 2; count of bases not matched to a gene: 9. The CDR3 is CSAHPWTGGQETQYF. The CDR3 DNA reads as TGCAGTGCCCACCCTTGGACAGGGGGTCAAGAGACCCAGTACTTC.

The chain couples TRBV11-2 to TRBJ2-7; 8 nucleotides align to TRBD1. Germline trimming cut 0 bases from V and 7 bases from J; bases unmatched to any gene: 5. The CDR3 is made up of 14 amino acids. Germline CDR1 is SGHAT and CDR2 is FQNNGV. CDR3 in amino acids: CASSLEGQGWEQYF. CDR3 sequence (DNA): TGTGCCAGCAGCTTAGAAGGACAGGGCTGGGAGCAGTACTTC.

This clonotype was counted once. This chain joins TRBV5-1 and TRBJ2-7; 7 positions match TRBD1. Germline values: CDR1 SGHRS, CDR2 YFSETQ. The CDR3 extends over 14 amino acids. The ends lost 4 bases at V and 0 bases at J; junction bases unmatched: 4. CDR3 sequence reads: CASSQTGVSYEQYF. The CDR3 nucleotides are TGCGCCAGCAGCCAAACAGGGGTCTCCTACGAGCAGTACTTC.

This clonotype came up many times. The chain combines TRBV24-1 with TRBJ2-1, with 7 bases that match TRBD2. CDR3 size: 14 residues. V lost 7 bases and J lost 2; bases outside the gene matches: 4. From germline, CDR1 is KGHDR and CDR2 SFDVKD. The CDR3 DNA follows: TGTGCCACCAGCCCGGGACTACCCTACAATGAGCAGTTCTTC. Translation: CATSPGLPYNEQFF.

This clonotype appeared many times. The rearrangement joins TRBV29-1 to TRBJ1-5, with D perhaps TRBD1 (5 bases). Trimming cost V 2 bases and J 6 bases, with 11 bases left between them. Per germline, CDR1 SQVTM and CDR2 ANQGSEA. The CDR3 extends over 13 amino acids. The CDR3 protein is CSVELPGTQPQHF. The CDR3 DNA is TGCAGCGTTGAACTACCAGGGACTCAGCCCCAGCATTTT.

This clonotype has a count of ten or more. CDR3 protein: CASSLVPQHTNEQFF. Here the CDR3 DNA reads TGCGCCAGCAGCTTGGTCCCGCAACACACCAATGAGCAGTTCTTC. The chain couples TRBV5-1 to TRBJ2-1; D is uncertain. V lost 0 bases, J lost 6 bases, and 13 bases lay in between. The germline V gene has CDR1 SGHRS and CDR2 YFSETQ. The CDR3 sequence is 15 residues long.

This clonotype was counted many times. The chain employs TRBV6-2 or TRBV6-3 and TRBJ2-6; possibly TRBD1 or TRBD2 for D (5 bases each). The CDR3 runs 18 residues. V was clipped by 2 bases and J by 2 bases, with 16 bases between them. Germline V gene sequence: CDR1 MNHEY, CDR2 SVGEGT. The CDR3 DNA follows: TGTGCCAGCAGTTACAGGGTTGGGGACGGACCTGGGGCCAACGTCCTGACTTTC. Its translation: CASSYRVGDGPGANVLTF.

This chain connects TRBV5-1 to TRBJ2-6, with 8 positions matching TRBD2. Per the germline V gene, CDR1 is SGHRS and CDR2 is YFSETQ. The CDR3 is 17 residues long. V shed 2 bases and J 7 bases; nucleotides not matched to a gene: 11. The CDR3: CASSFNLAGSCANVLTF. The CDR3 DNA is TGCGCCAGCAGCTTCAATCTAGCGGGCTCTTGTGCCAACGTCCTGACTTTC. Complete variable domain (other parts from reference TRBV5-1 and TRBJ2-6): KAGVTQTPRYLIKTRGQQVTLSCSPISGHRSVSWYQQTPGQGLQFLFEYFSETQRNKGNFPGRFSGRQFSNSRSEMNVSTLELGDSALYLCASSFNLAGSCANVLTFGAGSRLTVL.

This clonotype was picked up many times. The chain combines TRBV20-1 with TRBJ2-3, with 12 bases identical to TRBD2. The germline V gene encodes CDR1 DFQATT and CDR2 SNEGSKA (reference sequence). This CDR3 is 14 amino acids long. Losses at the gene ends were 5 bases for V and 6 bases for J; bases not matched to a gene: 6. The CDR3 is CSAPPSGRGDTQYF. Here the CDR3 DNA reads TGCAGTGCTCCTCCTAGCGGGAGGGGCGATACGCAGTATTTT.

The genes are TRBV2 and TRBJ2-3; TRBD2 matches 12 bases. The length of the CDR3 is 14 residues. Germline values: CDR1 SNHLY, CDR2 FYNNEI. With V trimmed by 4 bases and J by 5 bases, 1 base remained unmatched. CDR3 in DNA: TGTGCCAGCAGTGCGGGACTAGCGGGAGATACGCAGTATTTT. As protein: CASSAGLAGDTQYF.